This is a list of T cell receptor beta chains from one sample in a study of OX40 agonist ivuxolimab in advanced cancers. Sequenced by immunoSEQ multiplex PCR; TCRdb stores in-frame clones only, minus some. The table includes tens of thousands of clones, more than 80% detected once. Sequencing was performed on CD4+ or CD8+ T cells sorted from blood, taken in a trial of the OX40 agonist ivuxolimab. These receptors all stem from an adult with an advanced solid tumor such as melanoma, head and neck, liver or kidney cancer. CDR3s include the opening cysteine and the closing phenylalanine or tryptophan. Each record gives: clone size, V gene, D gene, CDR3 length, J gene, CDR3 DNA, CDR3 protein. D genes are given only for firm matches. Clone size is shown for a subset of rows, as once, few, many or a class of expanded clone.

>-|TRBV28|-|11|TRBJ2-7
TGTGCCAGCAACTCAGGTTACGAGCAGTACTTC
CASNSGYEQYF
>-|TRBV19|TRBD2|15|TRBJ2-1
TGTGCCAGTAGTTTAGCGGGAAGCTCCTACAATGAGCAGTTCTTC
CASSLAGSSYNEQFF
>-|TRBV2|-|14|TRBJ1-1
TGTGCCGCTTCTTTTTTTCGTCTCAACACTGAAGCTTTCTTT
CAASFFRLNTEAFF
>-|TRBV7-9|-|13|TRBJ1-1
TGTGCCAGCGCGGGACATCTCAACACTGAAGCTTTCTTT
CASAGHLNTEAFF
>-|TRBV27|-|15|TRBJ1-5
TGTGCCAGCAGTACAGTGGATTATAGCAATCAGCCCCAGCATTTT
CASSTVDYSNQPQHF
>-|TRBV27|-|15|TRBJ1-1
TGTGCCAGCAGTCCCCTTTGGGGGCGGAACACTGAAGCTTTCTTT
CASSPLWGRNTEAFF
>-|TRBV27|TRBD2|15|TRBJ2-5
TGTGCCAGCAGTCTAGCGGGAGGGCCCTTAGAGACCCAGTACTTC
CASSLAGGPLETQYF
>-|TRBV27|TRBD2|16|TRBJ2-1
TGTGCCACCGAAATACTAGCGGGTGGTACATACAATGAGCAGTTCTTC
CATEILAGGTYNEQFF
>-|TRBV9|-|13|TRBJ1-3
TGTGCCAGCAGCGTAGACGGGGCAAACACCATATATTTT
CASSVDGANTIYF
>-|TRBV5-1|TRBD1|14|TRBJ1-2
TGCGCCAGCAGCAACCGACAGGGCGACTATGGCTACACCTTC
CASSNRQGDYGYTF
>-|TRBV5-1|TRBD2|15|TRBJ2-7
TGCGCCAGCAGCGAGGGACTAGCGGGAGTCTACGAGCAGTACTTC
CASSEGLAGVYEQYF
>-|TRBV7-6|-|13|TRBJ2-7
TGTGCCAGCAGCTTAGCGGTGTCCTACGAGCAGTACTTC
CASSLAVSYEQYF
>-|TRBV9|-|17|TRBJ2-7
TGTGCCAGCAGCCCTCGAGTATCCCTCATGAGCTCCTACGAGCAGTACTTC
CASSPRVSLMSSYEQYF
>-|TRBV27|TRBD1|15|TRBJ2-7
TGTGCCAGCCGGAAGGTGCGGGGGACAGGGGACGAGCAGTACTTC
CASRKVRGTGDEQYF
>once|TRBV25-1|-|14|TRBJ2-1
TGTGCCAGCAGCCGGATCGGGGTCGGCAATGAGCAGTTCTTC
CASSRIGVGNEQFF
>-|TRBV10-3|-|13|TRBJ1-3
TGTGCCATCAGTGAGTCTTCACCGGACATCACATATTTT
CAISESSPDITYF
>-|TRBV9|-|15|TRBJ2-3
TGTGCCAGCAGCGGACAGAAAAAATACACAGATACGCAGTATTTT
CASSGQKKYTDTQYF
>-|TRBV13|TRBD1|14|TRBJ1-1
TGTGCCAGCAGCTTCTCTGACAGGGGTCCTGAAGCTTTCTTT
CASSFSDRGPEAFF
>-|TRBV7-9|TRBD2|15|TRBJ2-7
TGTGCCAGCAGAGACACTAGCGACTTTACCTACGAGCAGTACTTC
CASRDTSDFTYEQYF
>-|TRBV9|-|13|TRBJ2-1
TGTGCCAGCAGCGTGACGGACTACAATGAGCAGTTCTTC
CASSVTDYNEQFF
>-|TRBV27|-|16|TRBJ2-3
TGTGCCAGCAGTTTAGGGTACGGCACAAGCACAGATACGCAGTATTTT
CASSLGYGTSTDTQYF
>-|TRBV2|-|16|TRBJ2-7
TGTGCCAGCAGTAAACCGGTGGGGGACCGGCCCTACGAGCAGTACTTC
CASSKPVGDRPYEQYF
>-|TRBV7-9|-|15|TRBJ1-1
TGTGCCAGCAGCGAGGAGCTTAGAAGGGACACTGAAGCTTTCTTT
CASSEELRRDTEAFF
>-|TRBV27|-|16|TRBJ2-1
TGTGCCAGCAGTTTATACGCGGGACAAGGGTACAATGAGCAGTTCTTC
CASSLYAGQGYNEQFF
>once|TRBV13|-|15|TRBJ1-2
TGTGCCAGCAGACATACATCCGGGGGCCAATATGGCTACACCTTC
CASRHTSGGQYGYTF
>few|TRBV27|-|15|TRBJ1-2
TGTGCCAGCAGTGCCCTATACAGGGCCGATTATGGCTACACCTTC
CASSALYRADYGYTF
>-|TRBV9|-|16|TRBJ1-5
TGTGCCAGCAGCGTAGGGGCCTTTGGGGAAAATCAGCCCCAGCATTTT
CASSVGAFGENQPQHF
>once|TRBV10-3|-|13|TRBJ2-7
TGTGCCATCAGTTCGGACAAGGCCTACGAGCAGTACTTC
CAISSDKAYEQYF
>-|TRBV29-1|-|10|TRBJ2-1
TGCAGCGTTGAGGCCAATGAGCAGTTCTTC
CSVEANEQFF
>-|TRBV15|-|13|TRBJ2-7
TGTGCCACCAGGGCCGGGTCTGCGGACGAGCAGTACTTC
CATRAGSADEQYF
>once|TRBV10-1|-|14|TRBJ2-7
TGCGCCAGCAGTGACGCAGAAACTTCCTACGAGCAGTACTTC
CASSDAETSYEQYF
>-|TRBV7-8|TRBD2|13|TRBJ2-7
TGTGCCAGCCGGGGGGGCCTTTCCTACGAGCAGTACTTC
CASRGGLSYEQYF
>-|TRBV16|-|16|TRBJ1-3
TGTGCCAGCAGCTCATCACAAGGGTCCTTTGGAAACACCATATATTTT
CASSSSQGSFGNTIYF
>-|TRBV27|-|13|TRBJ2-1
TGTGCCAGCCGAAGAGGAGGGTATGGTGAGCAGTTCTTC
CASRRGGYGEQFF
>-|TRBV5-4|-|13|TRBJ1-1
TGTGCCAGCAGGAGGTGGGGGAACACTGAAGCTTTCTTT
CASRRWGNTEAFF
>-|TRBV6-5|-|15|TRBJ1-5
TGTGCCAGCCGGGGGGCCAGGAATAGCAATCAGCCCCAGCATTTT
CASRGARNSNQPQHF
>-|TRBV30|TRBD2|16|TRBJ2-5
TGTGCCTGGAGTGAGCTGGCGGGGGATCCCCAAGAGACCCAGTACTTC
CAWSELAGDPQETQYF
>-|TRBV1|-|16|TRBJ2-1
TGCACCAGCAGCCAAGTTTACCCTCACTCCTACAATGAGCAGTTCTTC
CTSSQVYPHSYNEQFF
>-|TRBV9|-|13|TRBJ2-1
TGTGCCAGCAGCGGCGGGACCTACAATGAGCAGTTCTTC
CASSGGTYNEQFF
>-|TRBV5-1|TRBD2|17|TRBJ2-3
TGCGCCAGCAGCTTGGGACTAGCCTCCGGCTTGACAGATACGCAGTATTTT
CASSLGLASGLTDTQYF
>once|TRBV30|-|14|TRBJ2-7
TGTGCCTGGAGCGAGGGGGACTTCTCCTACGAGCAGTACTTC
CAWSEGDFSYEQYF
>few|TRBV7-2|-|13|TRBJ1-5
TGTGCCAGCAGCTTCTGGGGGGATCAGCCCCAGCATTTT
CASSFWGDQPQHF
>-|TRBV5-6|TRBD1|14|TRBJ2-7
TGTGCCAGCAGCTCCGGGACAGGGTCCTACGAGCAGTACTTC
CASSSGTGSYEQYF
>-|TRBV30|-|16|TRBJ1-1
TGTGCCTGGAGTGTACGGGTAGGGCAACTGAACACTGAAGCTTTCTTT
CAWSVRVGQLNTEAFF
>-|TRBV18|-|13|TRBJ1-2
TGTGCCAGCTCACCGGCCACAGGGAATGGCTACACCTTC
CASSPATGNGYTF
>-|TRBV27|TRBD2|15|TRBJ2-4
TGTGCCAGCAGTCGCCGTAGCGGGAGTAAAAACATTCAGTACTTC
CASSRRSGSKNIQYF
>-|TRBV5-4|TRBD2|15|TRBJ2-7
TGTGCCAGCAGGGAGGGGACTAGCGGGCTCCTCGAGCAGTACTTC
CASREGTSGLLEQYF
>-|TRBV6-6|-|13|TRBJ2-7
TGTGCCATCGCCTTCGGGGCCTATTACGAGCAGTACTTC
CAIAFGAYYEQYF
>-|TRBV30|-|12|TRBJ1-4
TGTGCCTGGAGTGTACAGAATGAAAAACTGTTTTTT
CAWSVQNEKLFF
>once|TRBV9|TRBD2|16|TRBJ2-3
TGTGCCAGCAGCACCCGACTAGCACCTAGCACAGATACGCAGTATTTT
CASSTRLAPSTDTQYF
>-|TRBV6-5|-|15|TRBJ2-1
TGTGCCAGCAGTTATACCAAGAGCTCCTACAATGAGCAGTTCTTC
CASSYTKSSYNEQFF
>few|TRBV6-1|-|17|TRBJ1-5
TGTGCCAGCAGTGAACTCTGGGATACAGGATTTTGGCAGCCCCAGCATTTT
CASSELWDTGFWQPQHF
>few|TRBV7-3|TRBD1|17|TRBJ2-2
TGTGCCAGCAGCAATCAGGAGTGGGACAGGGTTTCCGGGGAGCTGTTTTTT
CASSNQEWDRVSGELFF
>-|TRBV19|TRBD2|16|TRBJ2-1
TGTGCCAGTAGAAATAAGCGGGAGGGCCCCTACAATGAGCAGTTCTTC
CASRNKREGPYNEQFF